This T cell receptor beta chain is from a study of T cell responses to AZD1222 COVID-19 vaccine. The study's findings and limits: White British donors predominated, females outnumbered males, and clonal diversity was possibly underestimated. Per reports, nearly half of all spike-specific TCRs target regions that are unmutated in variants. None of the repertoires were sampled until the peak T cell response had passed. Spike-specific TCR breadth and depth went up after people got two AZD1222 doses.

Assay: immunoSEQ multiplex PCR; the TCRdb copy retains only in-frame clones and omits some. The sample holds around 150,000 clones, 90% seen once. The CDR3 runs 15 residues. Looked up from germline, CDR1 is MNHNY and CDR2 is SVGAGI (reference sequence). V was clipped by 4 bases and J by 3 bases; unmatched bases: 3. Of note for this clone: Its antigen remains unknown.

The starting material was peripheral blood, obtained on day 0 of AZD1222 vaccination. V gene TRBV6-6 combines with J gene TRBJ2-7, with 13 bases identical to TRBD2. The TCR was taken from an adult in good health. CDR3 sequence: CASSSTSGRGYEQYF. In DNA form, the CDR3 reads TGTGCCAGCAGTTCTACTAGCGGGAGGGGCTACGAGCAGTACTTC.